This T cell receptor beta chain was identified during a study of T-cell reconstitution after alpha-beta-depleted transplantation in children. Trimming at V came to 4 bases and at J to 6 bases, leaving 9 bases not matched to a gene. The CDR3 length is 16 residues. Germline V gene data show CDR1 as SGHDN and CDR2 as FVKESK. Unique molecular identifiers were incorporated into the prepared TCRbeta library. MiXCR was run by TCRdb on the PCR reads, yielding one entry per CDR3 protein. The table shows a few hundred thousand distinct CDR3 sequences, with approximately 20% occurring only once. This chain uses TRBV14 with TRBJ2-2; 9 bases align to TRBD2. The receptor's source is a human donor who donated a stem cell graft to a child with acute lymphoblastic leukemia. Sequenced here: PBMCs from the stem cell graft donor, sampled from the stem cell graft. CDR3 DNA: TGTGCCAGCAGCCCAGGGACTAGCTTTTATCCCGGGGAGCTGTTTTTT. It translates to CASSPGTSFYPGELFF. Filled out from reference TRBV14 and TRBJ2-2, the complete variable domain reads EAGVTQFPSHSVIEKGQTVTLRCDPISGHDNLYWYRRVMGKEIKFLLHFVKESKQDESGMPNNRFLAERTGGTYSTLKVQPAELEDSGVYFCASSPGTSFYPGELFFGEGSRLTVL.